A selection of T cell receptor beta chains follows, all from one sample in a study of control samples from healthy donors and cancer patients. Repertoires were generated with immunoSEQ multiplex PCR, while TCRdb's copy carries only in-frame clones and drops some. The sample consists of a few hundred thousand clones, 75% to 95% of them appearing once. What was sequenced was PBMCs. These TCRs come from a man between 35 and 55 years old with head and neck cancer. Both conserved end residues are part of each CDR3. The D gene is left open where the match is weak. The size of a clone is reported for some rows only, either as once, few or many, or as a class for expanded clones.

v_call: TRBV5-1; d_call: TRBD2; clone_size: -; j_call: TRBJ2-7; cdr3_nt: TGCGCCAGCAGTCATCCTAGCGGGAGAACCTACGAGCAGTACTTC; cdr3_aa: CASSHPSGRTYEQYF
v_call: TRBV6-5; d_call: -; clone_size: -; j_call: TRBJ2-1; cdr3_nt: TGTGCCAGCAGCCTCTGGAGAGGAAAGGAGCAGTTCTTC; cdr3_aa: CASSLWRGKEQFF
v_call: TRBV6-5; d_call: -; clone_size: -; j_call: TRBJ1-2; cdr3_nt: TGTGCCAGCAGCTTAGGTGTTAACTATGGCTACACCTTC; cdr3_aa: CASSLGVNYGYTF
v_call: TRBV6-5; d_call: TRBD1; clone_size: -; j_call: TRBJ1-5; cdr3_nt: TGTGCCAGCAGTCGGGACAGCGTGGATCAGCCCCAGCATTTT; cdr3_aa: CASSRDSVDQPQHF
v_call: TRBV10-3; d_call: -; clone_size: once; j_call: TRBJ1-3; cdr3_nt: TGTGCCATCAGTGGCCAGACAGCCGTCTCTGGAAACACCATATATTTT; cdr3_aa: CAISGQTAVSGNTIYF
v_call: TRBV5-1; d_call: -; clone_size: -; j_call: TRBJ2-2; cdr3_nt: TGCGCCAGCAGCTTGTTAGGGAACACCGGGGAGCTGTTTTTT; cdr3_aa: CASSLLGNTGELFF
v_call: TRBV5-1; d_call: TRBD1; clone_size: -; j_call: TRBJ2-1; cdr3_nt: TGCGCCAGCAGCTTCGGGACAGGGCCCGCATGGGAGCAGTTCTTC; cdr3_aa: CASSFGTGPAWEQFF
v_call: TRBV4-2; d_call: -; clone_size: -; j_call: TRBJ1-1; cdr3_nt: TGTGCCAGCAGCCAAGACTGGGGGGAGAACACTGAAGCTTTCTTT; cdr3_aa: CASSQDWGENTEAFF
v_call: TRBV6-5; d_call: -; clone_size: -; j_call: TRBJ2-7; cdr3_nt: TGTGCCAGCACCCCTCAAGGGGGATACGAGCAGTACTTC; cdr3_aa: CASTPQGGYEQYF
v_call: TRBV28; d_call: TRBD1; clone_size: -; j_call: TRBJ1-5; cdr3_nt: TGTGCCAGCAGCCCCGGGACAGGGGTAACTCAGCCCCAGCATTTT; cdr3_aa: CASSPGTGVTQPQHF
v_call: TRBV19; d_call: -; clone_size: -; j_call: TRBJ1-1; cdr3_nt: TGTGCCAGTAGGCAACAGACGAACACTGAAGCTTTCTTT; cdr3_aa: CASRQQTNTEAFF
v_call: TRBV4-3; d_call: TRBD1; clone_size: once; j_call: TRBJ1-1; cdr3_nt: TGCGCCAGCAGCCCAGGGACAGGGGGCCGAACTGAAGCTTTCTTT; cdr3_aa: CASSPGTGGRTEAFF